The sequence of this T cell receptor (beta chain) was determined in a study of shared clonotypes between healthy human individuals (TCRdb year 2020). With respect to the entire study: The cohort comprised a couple of women and a few men aged 18 to 49 years. To increase sequencing depth and limit assay-specific biases, different laboratories used diverse techniques to prepare libraries and sequence TCR repertoires. Each donor's leukapheresis produced roughly between about 0.8 and 8.9 billion PBMCs. To estimate repertoire size and how much clonotypes are shared between individuals, the study performed deep sequencing of blood TCR repertoires from about 5 healthy adults. For each donor, three plates each were used for CD4 naive and CD4 memory, two plates were used for CD8 naive, and one plate was used for CD8 memory.

Using the deep immunoSEQ assay, TCR CDR3 regions were amplified from genomic DNA by multiplex PCR. For each cell subset, the extracted genomic DNA was distributed evenly across all wells of several immunoSEQ 96-well plates, and each plate served as one replicate. Each replicate PCR for sorted subsets received about 200 ng genomic DNA, equal to tens of thousands of T cell genomes. The purified libraries were quantified using a Qubit 3.0 fluorometer, sized with a Bioanalyzer 2100, and then quantified again using the KAPA Library Quantification kit. Every immunoSEQ 96-well plate was sequenced on a dedicated single-read 150-cycle Illumina NextSeq 550 flow cell. The source study handled its data this way. The immunoSEQ output contained only junctional sequences without quality scores, so filtering could not match that applied to full-length reads. To assign V/J genes and CDR3, sequences were annotated using PyIR, a Python wrapper for IgBLAST v1.9, with IMGT germline references. Reads were filtered out if the reads had weak V/J assignments (E-value above 1e-6), no CDR3, stop codons, out-of-frame junctions, or ambiguous translated residues. V3J clonotypes were defined as sequences sharing the same inferred V gene, J gene, and CDR3 amino acid sequence. To compute the percentage overlap between repertoires, the number of shared unique clonotypes was divided by the size of the smaller repertoire. RTK rarefaction, the Chao1 estimator, and Recon v2.1 estimates of unobserved clonotypes were used to assess repertoire richness. Generation probabilities were computed with OLGA for all TCRbeta clonotypes obtained by the gDNA method from several donors. Drawn from immuneACCESS, this table holds only the in-frame rearrangements with V and J called that TCRdb kept. Clones are partly lost; checked studies trace under half to an unresolved V gene and leave the rest unexplained. That table is the source of V, J and clone size, and D and trimming were worked out from the DNA. The sample contains some 2.3 million clones, about 92% of them found a single time. The ten most abundant clones make up about 0.37% of the sample.

As regards this clone: The target of this receptor is not known. Base qualities are missing; no much larger clone stands one base away.

Healthy HIV-negative adults with no recently reported acute infections or vaccinations were included as donors. Only Caucasian adults living in Nashville, Tennessee, USA were represented among the donors. CD4+ T cells were enriched by magnetic negative selection, after which naive cells were positively selected on CD45RA and the negative fraction was taken as the memory subset. After blood collection by leukapheresis, PBMCs were isolated using Ficoll-Histopaque density gradient centrifugation and then cryopreserved in the vapor phase of liquid nitrogen. Purity and quantity of every magnetically sorted T cell population were checked by analytical flow cytometry. Each sorted fraction had its genomic DNA isolated and then quantified by UV absorbance on a Nanodrop 2000c. Summary of the overall study and its limitations: Compared with non-shared clonotypes, the clonotypes found in all four sorted-subset donors had higher generation probabilities. Larger estimated clonotype richness was generally found for naive subsets than for memory subsets. Pairwise subsampling indicated that sequencing depth was expected to affect the degree of clonotype sharing among donors. Rarefaction of sorted-subset datasets indicated incomplete sequencing despite the large sequencing depth. Sampling was restricted to blood, and TCR repertoires in tissue are likely to differ from TCR repertoires in blood. Because the study included only a small number of donors, the genetic and exposure-history diversity represented was limited. Across a few donors, around 5.4% of naive CD4, roughly 3.4% of naive CD8, about 2% of memory CD4, and roughly 0.4% of memory CD8 clonotypes were shared.

The CDR3 measures 12 amino acids from cysteine to phenylalanine. The retained sequence is limited to the CDR3, 36 bases, with the frame set at the first base. V ends up 6 bases short and J 4 bases short, with an unmatched junction base count of 2. From a lookup of the germline V gene, CDR1 and CDR2 are MDHEN and SYDVKM. The clonotype comes from a man between 18 and 35 years old in good health. Some clones in this sample may be carry-over from other donors' samples. The sequencing input was naive CD4+ T cells from PBMCs. The cell subset or site label corresponds to: CD45RA+ positively selected. The V and J segments used are TRBV28 and TRBJ2-7; 8 bases in between match TRBD2. The DNA sequence is as follows: TGTGCCAGCAGACGGGAGGGTTACGAGCAGTACTTC. The resulting protein is CASRREGYEQYF. Here the CDR3 is joined to the reference TRBV28 and TRBJ2-7 genes, and the full variable domain is: DVKVTQSSRYLVKRTGEKVFLECVQDMDHENMFWYRQDPGLGLRLIYFSYDVKMKEKGDIPEGYSVSREKKERFSLILESASTNQTSMYLCASRREGYEQYFGPGTRLTVT.